Detailed here is one TCR beta chain. Its cognate antigen is unknown. Cycle 7 day 1, cycle 4 day 1, and baseline were the timepoints at which blood was sampled. Germline CDR1 and CDR2: SGHAT and FQNNGV. Trimming stripped 1 base from V and 6 bases from J, with 7 bases between. The CDR3 covers 12 residues. The protocol was immunoSEQ multiplex PCR, while the TCRdb copy is restricted to in-frame clones and leaves out a portion. The sample lists about 60,000 clones, about 93% occurring once. The source of the sample is a study of OX40 agonist ivuxolimab in advanced cancers. Overall study: Patients treated during dose escalation were battling hepatocellular carcinoma, melanoma, renal cell or head and neck cancer. Study-level findings and limits: Among the nonresponders, some also had low normalized T-cell clonal expansion. Dose levels from 0.1 to 3.0 mg/kg saw CD4+ and CD8+ blood T cells expand clonally by week 6.

The chain combines TRBV11-2 with TRBJ2-7; D is possibly TRBD2 (6 bases). Here the sequenced sample was CD4+ or CD8+ T cells sorted from blood, taken in a trial of the OX40 agonist ivuxolimab. The source is an adult with an advanced solid tumor such as melanoma, head and neck, liver or kidney cancer. CDR3 residues: CASSLAGGEQYF. CDR3 sequence (DNA): TGTGCCAGCAGCTTAGCCGGGGGCGAGCAGTACTTC. Supplemented by reference TRBV11-2 and TRBJ2-7, the full variable domain reads EAGVAQSPRYKIIEKRQSVAFWCNPISGHATLYWYQQILGQGPKLLIQFQNNGVVDDSQLPKDRFSAERLKGVDSTLKIQPAKLEDSAVYLCASSLAGGEQYFGPGTRLTVT.